This T cell receptor beta chain was sequenced for a study of T cells after yellow fever vaccination (dated by TCRdb to about 2019). Background on the whole study: Libraries from fractions with low cell numbers were prepared with the SMART-Seq v4 Ultra Low Input RNA kit. To follow T-cell clones before and after primary and booster YFV17D yellow fever vaccination, bulk TCR alpha and beta repertoires were sequenced over time. The cohort comprised two healthy male donors, one aged 18 to 29 and one aged 30 to 40 years. Blood samples were taken at several timepoints before and after primary and secondary immunization, and bulk PBMC replicates and cell subsets were isolated.

Study-level results and caveats: Compared with the primary T-cell response, the secondary T-cell response was faster but weaker, reaching its peak on day 5 rather than on day 15. Most clones expanded after primary vaccination were re-detected after the booster (almost 98% of CD4 and around 86% of CD8), suggesting broad memory maintenance. Only two donors were included in the study, so the extent to which the findings can be generalized is limited. A small share of clonotypes occurred in both CD4 and CD8 compartments, likely arising from convergent recombination. Computational filtering was needed because FACS-sorted repertoires could contain abundant contaminating clonotypes from the bulk population.

V is pared back by 2 bases and J by 4 bases, with 12 bases lying between the germline termini. The CDR3 goes from the cysteine to the phenylalanine over 15 residues. Only the CDR3 DNA stays, 45 bases, in frame from base 1. The germline V gene provides CDR1 MDHEN and CDR2 SYDVKM. Synthesis of TCR cDNA relied on 5'RACE template switching, a step that introduced a universal primer site along with unique molecular identifiers. Priming for cDNA synthesis came from both the TCR alpha and TCR beta constant segments. Two PCR steps were used to amplify libraries, with sample barcodes and sequencing adapters being added in the second step. Sequencing of libraries was performed on Illumina HiSeq 2500 (2x100 bp) or NovaSeq (2x150 bp). Processing in the source paper ran as follows. MIGEC handled demultiplexing of reads and collapsing into UMI consensus sequences, while MiXCR performed V(D)J alignment. Clonotypes responding to the vaccine were identified with edgeR on replicate PBMC samples, with the criteria of FDR below 0.01 and a log2 fold change above 5 up to day 15. Bulk clonotypes were assigned CD4 or CD8 identity according to which sequenced CD4 or CD8 repertoire held them at higher abundance. TCRdb passed the public sequencing reads through fastp at Q25 and MiXCR, retaining productive beta sequences. When rows share a CDR3 protein, they turn into one entry using the most common DNA and genes. What appears here as the V and J calls and clone size reflects TCRdb's work, not the paper's. This sample is represented by 450,000 to 550,000 distinct CDR3 sequences; around a fifth of them were singletons. Approximately 15% of the sample is held by the ten biggest clonotypes.

This clonotype turned up a few times. Its specific antigen is unknown. The input lacks base qualities; no much larger clone sits a single base away. What this sample's treatment or condition label stands for: live attenuated yellow fever vaccine strain. Two biological replicates of bulk PBMCs were collected at each blood-draw timepoint. PBMCs were isolated from peripheral blood using a standard Ficoll-Paque protocol. TriZol was used to extract RNA from bulk PBMCs, CD4 and CD8 fractions, and dextramer-positive and dextramer-negative fractions. The chain is made from TRBV28 and TRBJ2-1; too little of a D gene remains to name it. Sample: PBMCs, taken roughly 20 days after the first yellow fever vaccination. The origin of this receptor is a man between 18 and 29 years old who received the YFV17D yellow fever vaccine. In nucleotide form, the sequence is TGTGCCAGCAGTTTACTCCTACCCACATACAATGAGCAGTTCTTC. This translates into CASSLLLPTYNEQFF.